This entry lists 26 T cell receptor beta chains sequenced from one sample in a study of blood T cell repertoires in COVID-19. Sequencing used immunoSEQ multiplex PCR; TCRdb keeps in-frame clones, though not all of them. The sample has tens of thousands of clones; 82% are singletons. The sample was peripheral blood. The receptors were gathered from a woman of 80 years or more with acute or convalescent COVID-19.

The V gene is TRBV2, the J gene TRBJ2-5; D gene unclear. The CDR3 runs to 13 residues. Germline-derived CDR1 and CDR2 are SNHLY and FYNNEI. V dropped 7 bases and J dropped 4 bases, with 13 bases sitting between them. This chain's CDR3 is CASIRGALETQYF. CDR3 in DNA: TGTGCCAGCATCCGAGGAGCGTTAGAGACCCAGTACTTC. Full variable domain (missing parts from reference TRBV2 and TRBJ2-5): EPEVTQTPSHQVTQMGQEVILRCVPISNHLYFYWYRQILGQKVEFLVSFYNNEISEKSEIFDDQFSVERPDGSNFTLKIRSTKLEDSAMYFCASIRGALETQYFGPGTRLLVL.

The chain carries TRBV19 and TRBJ2-1, with TRBD1 matching 8 bases. Germline lookup yields CDR1 LNHDA and CDR2 SQIVND (reference sequence). The CDR3 length is 16 residues. Losses at the gene ends were 4 bases for V and 3 bases for J; bases not matched to a gene: 8. The CDR3 loop is CASSRATGTGYNEQFF. CDR3 in DNA: TGTGCCAGTAGTAGGGCAACCGGGACAGGCTACAATGAGCAGTTCTTC.

V usage is TRBV6-1 and J usage is TRBJ2-1; 7 bases line up with TRBD2. Germline lookup yields CDR1 MNHNS and CDR2 SASEGT. Trimming cost V 2 bases and J 4 bases; bases outside gene matches: 5. CDR3 length: 15 residues. The CDR3 sequence is CASSELGGSYNEQFF. DNA for the CDR3: TGTGCCAGCAGTGAATTAGGCGGGAGTTACAATGAGCAGTTCTTC.

This clone came up a few times. This chain joins TRBV30 and TRBJ2-5; TRBD2 aligns across 7 bases. CDR3 size: 15 residues. The germline V gene has CDR1 GTSNPN and CDR2 SVGIG (reference sequence). V lost 0 bases, J lost 1 base, and 5 bases stayed unmatched. The CDR3 bases are TGTGCCTGGAGTGTTGGAGCGGGACGCCAAGAGACCCAGTACTTC. It yields the protein CAWSVGAGRQETQYF.

This clone was seen many times. V and J are TRBV7-2 and TRBJ2-2; D is unresolved. The CDR3 covers 15 residues. The V gene's germline CDR1 is SGHTA and CDR2 FQGNSA. V gave up 2 bases and J gave up 7 bases, with 14 bases separating them. The CDR3 is CASSLTVAGYGELFF. CDR3 in DNA: TGTGCCAGCAGCTTAACCGTTGCAGGTTACGGGGAGCTGTTTTTT.

This sequence joins TRBV28 and TRBJ2-7; the match to TRBD2 covers 7 bases. The V and J ends lost 7 bases and 0 bases, in that order; junction bases with no gene match: 3. Germline loops: CDR1 MDHEN, CDR2 SYDVKM. The CDR3 covers 13 residues. The DNA of the CDR3 is TGTGCCAGCATGCGGGGGATCTCCTACGAGCAGTACTTC. Translated: CASMRGISYEQYF.

This chain links TRBV24-1 with TRBJ1-5; 7 positions agree with TRBD1. V was pared by 3 bases and J by 3 bases, with 7 bases of the junction left unmatched. The CDR3 length is 16 residues. Germline assignment: CDR1 KGHDR and CDR2 SFDVKD. The CDR3 sequence: CATSDPATGDNQPQHF. CDR3 coding DNA: TGTGCCACCAGTGATCCTGCCACAGGGGACAATCAGCCCCAGCATTTT.

Only a few counts were recorded for this clone. The chain combines TRBV19 with TRBJ2-7; 9 bases fit TRBD1. This CDR3 comprises 15 residues. CDR1 LNHDA and CDR2 SQIVND come from the germline V gene (reference sequence). Trimming at V came to 3 bases and at J to 7 bases, leaving 10 bases not matched to a gene. The chain's CDR3 is CASSMDRGILGEQYF. CDR3 coding DNA: TGTGCCAGTAGTATGGACAGGGGAATATTGGGTGAGCAGTACTTC.

The chain joins TRBV15 to TRBJ2-7, with 9 positions matching TRBD1. The V gene end was trimmed by 0 bases and the J gene end by 7 bases; junction bases not matched to a gene: 7. The germline V gene encodes CDR1 LNHNV and CDR2 YYDKDF (reference sequence). CDR3 length: 15 amino acids. The CDR3 DNA reads TGTGCCACCAGCAGAGAAGAGGGACAGGGCTGGGAGCAGTACTTC. Translated, it gives CATSREEGQGWEQYF.

This clone was seen only once. The chain links TRBV5-4 to TRBJ1-1; 9 nucleotides agree with TRBD1. Germline lookup yields CDR1 SGHNT and CDR2 YYREEE (reference sequence). The J segment lost 4 bases and the V segment lost 4 bases, leaving 5 bases of the junction unmatched. The CDR3 covers 14 residues. CDR3 residues: CASSAGQGTTEAFF. The CDR3 nucleotides read TGTGCCAGCAGCGCCGGACAGGGGACCACTGAAGCTTTCTTT.

The chain joins TRBV19 to TRBJ1-1, with TRBD1 matching 10 bases. The CDR3 is made up of 16 amino acids. The ends lost 6 bases at V and 0 bases at J; junction bases unmatched: 7. CDR1 and CDR2 from the germline V gene are LNHDA and SQIVND (reference sequence). CDR3: CASRGQGPALNTEAFF. In DNA, the CDR3 is TGTGCCAGTAGGGGACAGGGGCCTGCCCTGAACACTGAAGCTTTCTTT. Drawing the rest from reference TRBV19 and TRBJ1-1, the complete variable domain is DGGITQSPKYLFRKEGQNVTLSCEQNLNHDAMYWYRQDPGQGLRLIYYSQIVNDFQKGDIAEGYSVSREKKESFPLTVTSAQKNPTAFYLCASRGQGPALNTEAFFGQGTRLTVV.

A few counts support this clone. The J gene is TRBJ2-1, the V gene TRBV14; no definite D call. CDR3 length: 14 amino acids. The germline gives CDR1 SGHDN, CDR2 FVKESK. The V end lost 0 bases, the J end lost 5 bases, and 8 bases lay between the germline ends. Here the CDR3 reads CASSQDRGNNEQFF. CDR3 nucleotide sequence: TGTGCCAGCAGCCAAGATCGAGGAAACAATGAGCAGTTCTTC.

The sample holds a few counts of this clone. This CDR3 reads CASSQDGVANIQYF. The CDR3 region has the DNA TGTGCCAGCAGCCAAGACGGGGTAGCAAACATTCAGTACTTC. The rearrangement joins TRBV3-1 (or the pseudogene TRBV3-2) to TRBJ2-4, with a weak D call TRBD2 (5 bases). Germline assignment: CDR1 LGHDT and CDR2 YNNKEL (reference sequence). CDR3 size: 14 residues. V was clipped by 0 bases and J by 6 bases, with 9 bases between them.

This clone was seen a handful of times. The CDR3 region has the DNA TGCGCCAGCAGCTTGGATCCGGGGTCCGCCAACCTAGCCAAAAACATTCAGTACTTC. Its protein is CASSLDPGSANLAKNIQYF. The rearrangement links TRBV5-1 to TRBJ2-4; D is possibly TRBD2 (5 bases). Germline V CDR1 and CDR2: SGHRS, YFSETQ. Trimming cost V 0 bases and J 0 bases, with 19 bases left between them. The CDR3 loop spans 19 amino acids.

This clone appeared once. The chain combines TRBV7-8 with TRBJ2-2; 10 bases fit TRBD2. CDR3 size: 16 residues. V shed 5 bases, J shed 1 base, and the junction held 4 bases outside the gene matches. Germline-derived CDR1 and CDR2 are SGHVS and FQNEAQ. The CDR3 reads CASSPRTSGNTGELFF. CDR3 in DNA: TGTGCCAGCAGCCCTCGGACTAGCGGGAACACCGGGGAGCTGTTTTTT.

This chain joins TRBV7-9 and TRBJ2-3, with a weak D call TRBD2 (6 bases). Trimming cost V 5 bases and J 4 bases, with 19 bases left between them. CDR1 and CDR2 from the germline V gene are SEHNR and FQNEAQ (reference sequence). The CDR3 runs 16 residues. The CDR3 DNA sequence: TGTGCCAGCAGCCCAACGGGACCCCGGAGGGCAGATACGCAGTATTTT. Protein product: CASSPTGPRRADTQYF. Full variable domain (rest looked up from reference TRBV7-9 and TRBJ2-3): DTGVSQNPRHKITKRGQNVTFRCDPISEHNRLYWYRQTLGQGPEFLTYFQNEAQLEKSRLLSDRFSAERPKGSFSTLEIQRTEQGDSAMYLCASSPTGPRRADTQYFGPGTRLTVL.

The chain links TRBV10-3 to TRBJ1-1; 8 bases fit TRBD1. V lost 3 bases, J lost 1 base, and 4 bases stayed unmatched. CDR3 length: 15 residues. Germline loops: CDR1 ENHRY, CDR2 SYGVKD. Here the CDR3 reads CAISDRGQGNTEAFF. CDR3 DNA: TGTGCCATCAGTGACAGAGGACAGGGGAACACTGAAGCTTTCTTT.

The V gene is TRBV28, the J gene TRBJ2-5; the D gene is possibly TRBD1 (6 bases). V was pared by 6 bases and J by 4 bases, with 9 bases between. The CDR3 loop spans 12 amino acids. Looked up from germline, CDR1 is MDHEN and CDR2 is SYDVKM. The CDR3 nucleotides are TGTGCCAGCAGCCTCAGGGGAGAGACCCAGTACTTC. Translated: CASSLRGETQYF.

The rearrangement uses TRBV4-2 and TRBJ1-4; D call uncertain. Trimming shortened V by 4 bases and J by 6 bases, and 18 bases separated the two germline ends. This CDR3 is 16 amino acids long. Germline V CDR1 and CDR2: LGHNA, YNFKEQ. The CDR3 DNA sequence: TGTGCCAGCAGCCCACCTGTCCTCGTTCGGGATGAAAAACTGTTTTTT. It specifies CASSPPVLVRDEKLFF.

This chain connects TRBV5-1 to TRBJ2-7; TRBD2 aligns across 11 bases. This CDR3 has 16 amino acids. Germline lookup yields CDR1 SGHRS and CDR2 YFSETQ. Trimming removed 3 bases from V and 2 bases from J; junction bases left unmatched: 7. The CDR3 spells CASSSTGTSGTYEQYF. The CDR3 region has the DNA TGCGCCAGCAGCTCGACCGGGACTAGCGGAACCTACGAGCAGTACTTC.

The genes are TRBV7-9 and TRBJ1-2; 9 bases map to TRBD1. The CDR3 runs to 14 residues. CDR1 SEHNR and CDR2 FQNEAQ come from the germline V gene (reference sequence). V was clipped by 5 bases and J by 4 bases; unmatched bases: 5. CDR3 sequence reads: CASSLTGGAYGYTF. Written as DNA, the CDR3 is TGTGCCAGCAGCCTAACAGGGGGCGCCTATGGCTACACCTTC.

The rearrangement joins TRBV5-3 to TRBJ2-1; 9 bases fit TRBD2. TRBV5-3 counts as an open reading frame of uncertain function. V dropped 2 bases and J dropped 8; count of bases not matched to a gene: 8. CDR3 length: 15 amino acids. In nucleotides, the CDR3 is TGTGCCAGAAGCTTTAGCGGGAGATGGGGCGATGAGCAGTTCTTC. Amino acids: CARSFSGRWGDEQFF.

A few counts support this clone. For the CDR3, the DNA is TGTGCCACCCGGGGGGGTACCAATCAGCCCCAGCATTTT. Translation: CATRGGTNQPQHF. This chain joins TRBV6-5 and TRBJ1-5; D perhaps matches TRBD1 (5 bases). The CDR3 runs to 13 residues. Trimming cost V 10 bases and J 3 bases, with 13 bases left between them. Germline V CDR1 and CDR2: MNHEY, SVGAGI.

V and J are TRBV5-5 and TRBJ2-7; 7 nucleotides line up with TRBD1. The trim removed 0 bases at V and 0 bases at J, leaving 9 bases unmatched. The germline gives CDR1 SGHKS, CDR2 YYEKEE (reference sequence). This CDR3 has 17 residues. The CDR3 coding sequence is TGTGCCAGCAGCTTGGGACAGGGACCCAAGAGCTCCTACGAGCAGTACTTC. Encoded protein: CASSLGQGPKSSYEQYF.

The chain couples TRBV2 to TRBJ1-1; D uncertain. Germline CDR1 reads SNHLY; CDR2 reads FYNNEI. Trimming left V 11 bases short and J 8 bases short, with 9 bases between. The CDR3 has 9 amino acids. The CDR3 here is CAVLEEAFF. DNA of the CDR3: TGTGCCGTGCTGGAGGAAGCTTTCTTT.

The V gene is TRBV10-1, the J gene TRBJ1-5; D is unclear. Deletions cut 3 bases from V and 5 bases from J, with 17 bases between. This CDR3 has 16 amino acids. The germline CDR1 and CDR2 sequences are WNHNN and SYGVQD (reference sequence). CDR3 region: CASSDPRRTGDQPQHF. The CDR3 DNA sequence: TGCGCCAGCAGTGACCCTCGACGGACTGGAGATCAGCCCCAGCATTTT.